Sequencing of this TCR beta chain was carried out in a study of T-cell memory formation after mild COVID-19. The CDR3 is 14 amino acids. Trimming left V 3 bases short and J 1 base short, with 7 bases between. Germline V lookup: CDR1 SGHRS, CDR2 YFSETQ. Only a few counts were recorded for this clonotype. TCRdb re-analysed the 5' RACE reads in MiXCR, keeping a single row per CDR3 protein. The sample comprises 180,000 or so distinct CDR3 sequences, 11% of which are singletons, and 3.5% to 4% rests with the top ten. Specimen: PBMCs or a T cell subset sorted from them (not recorded which). The chain recombines TRBV5-1 with TRBJ2-2, with a weak D call TRBD1 (5 bases). The TCR originated in a man aged 18 to 29 who had mild COVID-19 (a few samples of this study predate the infection). Cell type and time point are not known. The CDR3, as DNA: TGCGCCAGCAGCTCTCAGGGGAACACCGGGGAGCTGTTTTTT. This gives the protein CASSSQGNTGELFF.